These 26 T cell receptor beta chains were all obtained from the same sample, sequenced in a study of blood T cell repertoires in COVID-19. The assay was immunoSEQ multiplex PCR, and TCRdb's table has in-frame clones only and misses some. This table holds about 380,000 clones, approximately 90% found once. The source material was PBMCs or T cells enriched from blood (not recorded which). The source is a woman under 30 who had recovered from COVID-19.

V usage is TRBV7-3 and J usage is TRBJ2-3, with 11 bases lining up with TRBD1. V shed 1 base and J 6 bases; nucleotides not matched to a gene: 6. The CDR3 is made up of 16 amino acids. Germline CDR1 reads SGHTA; CDR2 reads FQGTGA. This CDR3 reads CASSLSGTGGADTQYF. In DNA form, the CDR3 reads TGTGCCAGCAGCTTAAGCGGGACAGGGGGTGCGGATACGCAGTATTTT.

This clone was picked up one time. V gene TRBV6-5 combines with J gene TRBJ1-5, with TRBD1 as a possible D gene (5 bases). The CDR3 runs to 14 residues. V was shortened by 4 bases and J by 5 bases, with 12 bases between the two germline ends. Germline CDR1 reads MNHEY; CDR2 reads SVGAGI. As DNA, the CDR3 is TGTGCCAGCAGTTTATTCTTAGGGGATCAGCCCCAGCATTTT. It translates to CASSLFLGDQPQHF.

CDR3 in DNA: TGTGCCAGCAGCCAAGGGGCCGGGAACACTGAAGCTTTCTTT. Translation: CASSQGAGNTEAFF. The J gene is TRBJ1-1, the V gene TRBV3-1 (or the pseudogene TRBV3-2); D not certain. Germline CDR1 and CDR2: LGHDT and YNNKEL (reference sequence). V lost 1 base, J lost 1 base, and 7 bases lay in between. The CDR3 is made up of 14 amino acids.

The chain uses TRBV5-5 and TRBJ1-1; D is ambiguous. The CDR3 consists of 13 residues. V was trimmed by 1 base and J by 1 base, leaving 5 bases between them. Germline CDR1 SGHKS, CDR2 YYEKEE (reference sequence). The CDR3: CASSLYKNTEAFF. The CDR3 region has the DNA TGTGCCAGCAGCTTGTATAAGAACACTGAAGCTTTCTTT.

The chain recombines TRBV5-1 with TRBJ2-7; no firm D call. Germline V lookup: CDR1 SGHRS, CDR2 YFSETQ. The V end was cut by 1 base, the J end by 3 bases, with 8 bases between. The CDR3 runs to 13 residues. Here the CDR3 reads CASSLYSNYEQYF. The CDR3 DNA reads TGCGCCAGCAGCTTGTACAGCAACTACGAGCAGTACTTC.

This chain connects TRBV7-3 to TRBJ2-2, with D perhaps matching TRBD2 (6 bases). From germline, CDR1 is SGHTA and CDR2 FQGTGA. The V end was cut by 5 bases, the J end by 4 bases, with 11 bases between. The CDR3 contains 14 residues. CDR3 DNA sequence: TGTGCCAGCAGCCGAGACGGGGGCACCGGGGAGCTGTTTTTT. This translates into CASSRDGGTGELFF.

The chain employs TRBV30 and TRBJ1-1; D is possibly TRBD1 (5 bases). This CDR3 has 14 amino acids. CDR1 GTSNPN and CDR2 SVGIG come from the germline V gene (reference sequence). The V end was cut by 5 bases, the J end by 3 bases, with 16 bases between. The CDR3 sequence: CAWRPSGGYTEAFF. The CDR3 coding sequence is TGTGCCTGGCGCCCATCGGGGGGTTACACTGAAGCTTTCTTT.

The chain links TRBV15 to TRBJ1-4; D remains unclear. CDR3 size: 13 residues. The V and J ends lost 3 bases and 5 bases respectively, with 7 bases between them. Germline assignment: CDR1 LNHNV and CDR2 YYDKDF (reference sequence). CDR3 DNA sequence: TGTGCCACCAGCAGGAACCAGAATGAAAAACTGTTTTTT. Translation gives CATSRNQNEKLFF.

CDR3 residues: CASREGYWAEAFF. CDR3 nucleotides: TGTGCCAGTAGGGAGGGGTATTGGGCTGAAGCTTTCTTT. This chain uses TRBV19 with TRBJ1-1; a weak D match, TRBD1 (5 bases). V lost 6 bases and J 6 bases, leaving 14 bases between the germline ends. Germline V CDR1 and CDR2: LNHDA, SQIVND (reference sequence). The CDR3 runs to 13 residues.

The chain is built from TRBV5-1 and TRBJ2-7, with 9 bases fitting TRBD1. The CDR3 runs 17 residues. Germline assignment: CDR1 SGHRS and CDR2 YFSETQ. V lost 0 bases to trimming and J lost 2 bases; unmatched junction nucleotides: 9. CDR3 sequence: CASSLGPVRDRAYEQYF. In DNA, the CDR3 is TGCGCCAGCAGCTTGGGCCCAGTACGGGACAGGGCCTACGAGCAGTACTTC.

The J gene is TRBJ1-4, the V gene TRBV6-6; 9 positions match TRBD1. The CDR3 is 16 residues long. Per the germline V gene, CDR1 is MNHNY and CDR2 is SVGAGI (reference sequence). Trimming at V came to 5 bases and at J to 5 bases, leaving 9 bases not matched to a gene. Here the CDR3 DNA reads TGTGCCAGCAGTCCGGGGGGGACAGGGCAGAATGAAAAACTGTTTTTT. Protein: CASSPGGTGQNEKLFF.

In its sample, this clone was seen once. The genes are TRBV2 and TRBJ1-6, with 7 nucleotides matching TRBD1. Germline assignment: CDR1 SNHLY and CDR2 FYNNEI. This CDR3 comprises 14 residues. The trim removed 6 bases at V and 9 bases at J, leaving 8 bases unmatched. The CDR3 region has the DNA TGTGCCAGCAGGGCCGGGACAGATACTTCACCCCTCCACTTT. Its translation: CASRAGTDTSPLHF.

CDR3 sequence reads: CASSQDFGGNTGELFF. DNA for the CDR3: TGCGCCAGCAGCCAAGACTTCGGGGGGAACACCGGGGAGCTGTTTTTT. J is TRBJ2-2 and V is TRBV4-3, with D tentatively TRBD2 (6 bases). Trimming removed 0 bases at V and 1 base at J, with 9 bases between. Germline V CDR1 and CDR2: LGHNA, YSLEER. This CDR3 has 16 amino acids.

This clone was seen at least ten times. In DNA, the CDR3 is TGTGCCAGCAGTCAGGGGGCCGGGGAGCTGTTTTTT. As protein: CASSQGAGELFF. The gene calls are TRBV12-3 or TRBV12-4 and TRBJ2-2; 7 bases match TRBD1. CDR3 length equals 12 residues. Unmatched junction bases numbered 0, after V lost 5 bases and J lost 6 bases.

The chain employs TRBV5-4 and TRBJ2-5; 7 bases fit TRBD1. Trimming at V came to 2 bases and at J to 2 bases, leaving 0 bases not matched to a gene. This CDR3 contains 13 residues. Germline values: CDR1 SGHNT, CDR2 YYREEE (reference sequence). DNA of the CDR3: TGTGCCAGCAGCTTCAGGGGGCAAGAGACCCAGTACTTC. It is translated as CASSFRGQETQYF.

V usage is TRBV6-5 and J usage is TRBJ1-6; 8 bases are shared with TRBD1. V dropped 6 bases and J dropped 7; count of bases not matched to a gene: 5. The germline CDR1 and CDR2 sequences are MNHEY and SVGAGI. This CDR3 comprises 14 residues. CDR3 nucleotide sequence: TGTGCCAGCAGCCAGGGGGCTAGGAATTCACCCCTCCACTTT. Translation gives CASSQGARNSPLHF.

This clone showed up just once. V gene TRBV18 combines with J gene TRBJ2-7; 8 nucleotides align to TRBD1. The CDR3 is 15 amino acids. Germline V gives CDR1 KGHSH, CDR2 LQKENI. J lost 2 bases, V lost 1 base, and 4 bases had no gene match. This chain's CDR3 is CASSPQGTGAYEQYF. CDR3 nucleotides: TGTGCCAGCTCACCACAGGGGACAGGTGCCTACGAGCAGTACTTC.

Concerning this clone: Germline and junction disagree at one end, which may indicate a read error. The chain combines TRBV7-9 with TRBJ2-2; 9 nucleotides agree with TRBD1. The germline V gene has CDR1 SEHNR and CDR2 FQNEAQ (reference sequence). This CDR3 has 16 amino acids. The CDR3 DNA reads TGTGCCAGCAGGTTAGGGACAGGGCTAAACACCGGGGAGCTGTTTTTT. Its protein is CASRLGTGLNTGELFF.

This chain joins TRBV18 and TRBJ1-3; 9 nucleotides line up with TRBD1. Germline-derived CDR1 and CDR2 are KGHSH and LQKENI. The CDR3 contains 17 residues. V gave up 2 bases and J gave up 1 base; unmatched junction bases: 6. CDR3 residues: CASSPSPGTGSGNTIYF. The CDR3 nucleotides read TGTGCCAGCTCACCATCCCCCGGGACAGGGTCTGGAAACACCATATATTTT.

The chain recombines TRBV15 with TRBJ2-1; 7 nucleotides line up with TRBD1. The CDR3 is 15 amino acids. Germline CDR1 is LNHNV and CDR2 is YYDKDF (reference sequence). With 0 bases clipped from V and 2 bases from J, the junction kept 1 base outside the gene matches. The chain's CDR3 is CATSRDRGPYNEQFF. CDR3 nucleotides: TGTGCCACCAGCAGAGATAGGGGGCCCTACAATGAGCAGTTCTTC. The full variable domain, its missing parts supplied by reference TRBV15 and TRBJ2-1, is DAMVIQNPRYQVTQFGKPVTLSCSQTLNHNVMYWYQQKSSQAPKLLFHYYDKDFNNEADTPDNFQSRRPNTSFCFLDIRSPGLGDTAMYLCATSRDRGPYNEQFFGPGTRLTVL.

This chain uses TRBV19 with TRBJ1-4; TRBD1 is a possible D gene (6 bases). CDR1 and CDR2 from the germline V gene are LNHDA and SQIVND (reference sequence). V dropped 3 bases and J dropped 4 bases, with 12 bases sitting between them. There are 15 residues in the CDR3. The CDR3 nucleotides read TGTGCCAGTAGTATTTCCGCCAGGGGTAATGAAAAACTGTTTTTT. This gives the protein CASSISARGNEKLFF.

The V call is TRBV4-1, the J call TRBJ1-4; 7 nucleotides agree with TRBD1. This CDR3 is 16 amino acids long. V dropped 4 bases and J dropped 8; count of bases not matched to a gene: 13. The germline CDR1 and CDR2 sequences are MGHRA and YSYEKL. CDR3 in amino acids: CASSLLSTGLTEKLFF. CDR3 nucleotides: TGCGCCAGCAGCCTTCTGTCGACAGGGCTTACGGAAAAACTGTTTTTT.

The chain has TRBV19 and TRBJ2-7, with 8 bases matching TRBD1. Unmatched junction bases numbered 14, after V lost 5 bases and J lost 5 bases. Germline V gives CDR1 LNHDA, CDR2 SQIVND (reference sequence). The CDR3 extends over 16 amino acids. CDR3 nucleotide sequence: TGTGCCAGTAGTTACTCCCGAGCGGACAGGGACAACGAGCAGTACTTC. Amino acid sequence: CASSYSRADRDNEQYF.

The gene calls are TRBV11-2 and TRBJ1-2; D is unclear. Between the trimmed V and J ends, which lost 5 bases and 7 bases, there was a span of 14 bases. This CDR3 contains 13 residues. In germline, CDR1 is SGHAT, CDR2 FQNNGV. The CDR3 DNA follows: TGTGCCAGCAGCCCCCTGGGCTTATCTGGCTACACCTTC. Its translation is CASSPLGLSGYTF.

The V call is TRBV10-1, the J call TRBJ2-7, with D hard to call. This CDR3 comprises 13 residues. V lost 0 bases and J 3 bases, leaving 6 bases between the germline ends. The germline gives CDR1 WNHNN, CDR2 SYGVQD (reference sequence). The CDR3 nucleotides are TGCGCCAGCAGTGAGTCGCAGGACTACGAGCAGTACTTC. Residues: CASSESQDYEQYF.

The chain is built from TRBV28 and TRBJ1-2; possibly TRBD1 for D (6 bases). Trimming removed 5 bases at V and 12 bases at J, with 16 bases between. The CDR3 sequence is 12 residues long. Germline V gene data show CDR1 as MDHEN and CDR2 as SYDVKM. The CDR3, as DNA: TGTGCCAGCAGTCTTTATGACAGGCAGCACACCTTC. Protein: CASSLYDRQHTF.